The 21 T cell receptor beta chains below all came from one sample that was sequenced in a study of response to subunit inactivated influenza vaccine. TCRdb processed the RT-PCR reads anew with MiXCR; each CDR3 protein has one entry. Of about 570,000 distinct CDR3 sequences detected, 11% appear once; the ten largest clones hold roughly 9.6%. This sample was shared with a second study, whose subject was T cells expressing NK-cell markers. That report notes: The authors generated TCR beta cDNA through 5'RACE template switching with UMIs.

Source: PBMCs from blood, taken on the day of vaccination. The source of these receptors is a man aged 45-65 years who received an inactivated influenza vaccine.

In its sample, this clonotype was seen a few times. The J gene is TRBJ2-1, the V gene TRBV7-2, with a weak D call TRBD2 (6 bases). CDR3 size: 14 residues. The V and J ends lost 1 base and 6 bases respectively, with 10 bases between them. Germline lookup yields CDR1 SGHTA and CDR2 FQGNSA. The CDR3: CASSLETRLNEQFF. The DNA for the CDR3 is TGTGCCAGCAGCTTAGAGACTAGACTCAATGAGCAGTTCTTC. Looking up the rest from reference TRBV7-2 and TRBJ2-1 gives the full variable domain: GAGVSQSPSNKVTEKGKDVELRCDPISGHTALYWYRQSLGQGLEFLIYFQGNSAPDKSGLPSDRFSAERTGGSVSTLTIQRTQQEDSAVYLCASSLETRLNEQFFGPGTRLTVL.

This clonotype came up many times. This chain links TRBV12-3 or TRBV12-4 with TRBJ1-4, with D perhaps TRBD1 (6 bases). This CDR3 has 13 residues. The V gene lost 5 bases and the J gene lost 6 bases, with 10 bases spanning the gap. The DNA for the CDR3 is TGTGCCAGCAGTCGACAGGAAGATGAAAAACTGTTTTTT. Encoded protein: CASSRQEDEKLFF.

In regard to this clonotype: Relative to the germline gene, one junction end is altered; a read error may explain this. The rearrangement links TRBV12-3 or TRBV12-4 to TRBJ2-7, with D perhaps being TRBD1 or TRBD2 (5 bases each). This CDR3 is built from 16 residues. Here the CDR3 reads CASSYSTRDGPYERYF. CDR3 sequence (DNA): TGTGCCAGCAGTTACTCCACCCGGGACGGCCCCTACGAGCGGTACTTC.

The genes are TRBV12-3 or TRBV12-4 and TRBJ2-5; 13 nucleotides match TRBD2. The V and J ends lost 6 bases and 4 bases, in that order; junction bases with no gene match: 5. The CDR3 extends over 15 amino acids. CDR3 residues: CASRGTSGAAETQYF. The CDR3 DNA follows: TGTGCCAGCAGGGGGACTAGCGGGGCAGCAGAGACCCAGTACTTC.

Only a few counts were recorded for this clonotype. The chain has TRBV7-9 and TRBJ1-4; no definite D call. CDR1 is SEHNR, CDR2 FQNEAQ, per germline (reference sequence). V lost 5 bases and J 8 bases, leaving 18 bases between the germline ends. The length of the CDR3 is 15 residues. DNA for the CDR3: TGTGCCAGCAGCCGGGGTGGGAAGGGAGAAGAAAAACTGTTTTTT. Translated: CASSRGGKGEEKLFF.

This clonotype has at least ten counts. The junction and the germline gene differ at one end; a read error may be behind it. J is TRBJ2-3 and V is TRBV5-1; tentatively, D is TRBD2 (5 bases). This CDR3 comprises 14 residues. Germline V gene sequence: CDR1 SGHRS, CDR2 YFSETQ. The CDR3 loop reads CASSLGAATDTQYF. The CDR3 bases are TGTGCCAGCAGCTTAGGAGCGGCCACAGATACGCAGTATTTT.

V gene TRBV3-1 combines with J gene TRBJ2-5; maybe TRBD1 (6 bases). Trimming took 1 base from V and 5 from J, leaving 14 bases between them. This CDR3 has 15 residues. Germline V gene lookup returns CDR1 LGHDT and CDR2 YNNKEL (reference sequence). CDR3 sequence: CASSQALGQSETQYF. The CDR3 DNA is TGTGCCAGCAGCCAAGCGCTCGGACAGTCTGAGACCCAGTACTTC.

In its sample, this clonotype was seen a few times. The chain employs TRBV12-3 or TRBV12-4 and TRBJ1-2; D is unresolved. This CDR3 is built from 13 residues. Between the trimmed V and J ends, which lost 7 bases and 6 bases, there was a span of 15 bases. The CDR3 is CASTPRESDGYTF. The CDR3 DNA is TGTGCCAGCACCCCTAGGGAATCCGATGGCTACACCTTC.

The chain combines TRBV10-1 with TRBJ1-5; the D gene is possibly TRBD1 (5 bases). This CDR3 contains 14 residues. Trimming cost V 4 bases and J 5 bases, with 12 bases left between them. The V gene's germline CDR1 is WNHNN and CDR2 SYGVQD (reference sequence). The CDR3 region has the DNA TGCGCCAGCAGTGTGGGGGGTAGTGATCAGCCCCAGCATTTT. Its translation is CASSVGGSDQPQHF.

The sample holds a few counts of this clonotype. The CDR3 region has the DNA TGTGCCACCAGTGATTATGCAAGCGGCTCCTACAATGAGCAGTTCTTC. Amino acid sequence: CATSDYASGSYNEQFF. The chain links TRBV24-1 to TRBJ2-1; D is perhaps TRBD2 (5 bases). The germline CDR1 and CDR2 sequences are KGHDR and SFDVKD. The CDR3 consists of 16 residues. The ends were cut back, 2 bases at V and 0 bases at J, with 10 bases in the middle.

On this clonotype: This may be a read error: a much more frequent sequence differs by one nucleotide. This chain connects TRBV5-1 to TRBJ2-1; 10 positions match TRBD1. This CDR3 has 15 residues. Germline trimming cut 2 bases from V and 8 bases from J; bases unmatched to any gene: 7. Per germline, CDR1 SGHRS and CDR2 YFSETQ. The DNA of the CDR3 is TGCGCCAGCAGCTTAGACAGGGGGCTAAGATATGAGCAGTTCTTC. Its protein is CASSLDRGLRYEQFF. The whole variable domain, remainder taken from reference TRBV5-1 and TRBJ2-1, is KAGVTQTPRYLIKTRGQQVTLSCSPISGHRSVSWYQQTPGQGLQFLFEYFSETQRNKGNFPGRFSGRQFSNSRSEMNVSTLELGDSALYLCASSLDRGLRYEQFFGPGTRLTVL.

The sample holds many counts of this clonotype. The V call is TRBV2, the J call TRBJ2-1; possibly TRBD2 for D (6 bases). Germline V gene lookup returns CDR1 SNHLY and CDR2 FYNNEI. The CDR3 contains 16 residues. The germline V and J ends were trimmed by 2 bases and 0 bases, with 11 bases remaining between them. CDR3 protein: CASSEQRVSSYNEQFF. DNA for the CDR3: TGTGCCAGCAGTGAACAGCGGGTGAGCTCCTACAATGAGCAGTTCTTC.

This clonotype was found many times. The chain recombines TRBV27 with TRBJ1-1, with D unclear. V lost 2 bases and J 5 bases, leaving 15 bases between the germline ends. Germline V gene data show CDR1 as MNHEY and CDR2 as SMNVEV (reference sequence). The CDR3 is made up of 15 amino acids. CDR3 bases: TGTGCCAGCAGTTTAGACCGGAACCTTCGGACTGAAGCTTTCTTT. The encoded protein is CASSLDRNLRTEAFF.

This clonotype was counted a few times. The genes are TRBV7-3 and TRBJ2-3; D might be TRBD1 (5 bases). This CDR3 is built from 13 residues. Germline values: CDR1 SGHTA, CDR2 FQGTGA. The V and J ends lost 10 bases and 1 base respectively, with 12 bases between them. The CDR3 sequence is CATKEGGTDTQYF. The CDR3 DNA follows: TGTGCCACGAAAGAAGGGGGCACAGATACGCAGTATTTT. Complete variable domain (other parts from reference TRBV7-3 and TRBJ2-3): GAGVSQTPSNKVTEKGKYVELRCDPISGHTALYWYRQSLGQGPEFLIYFQGTGAADDSGLPNDRFFAVRPEGSVSTLKIQRTERGDSAVYLCATKEGGTDTQYFGPGTRLTVL.

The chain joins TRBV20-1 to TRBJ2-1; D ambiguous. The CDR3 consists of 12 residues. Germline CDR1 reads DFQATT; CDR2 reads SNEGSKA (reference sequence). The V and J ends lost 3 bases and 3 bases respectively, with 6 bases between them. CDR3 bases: TGCAGTGCTAGTTTCGACTACAATGAGCAGTTCTTC. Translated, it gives CSASFDYNEQFF.

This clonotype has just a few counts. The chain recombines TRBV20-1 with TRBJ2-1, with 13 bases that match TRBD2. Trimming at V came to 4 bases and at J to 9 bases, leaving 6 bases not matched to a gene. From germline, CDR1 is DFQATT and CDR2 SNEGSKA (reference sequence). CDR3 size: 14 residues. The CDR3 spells CSATGTSGKIEQFF. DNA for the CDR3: TGCAGTGCTACCGGGACTAGCGGGAAAATTGAGCAGTTCTTC.

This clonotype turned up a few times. This CDR3 reads CASIGGGAPYEQYF. The CDR3 nucleotides are TGTGCCAGCATCGGCGGGGGGGCTCCCTACGAGCAGTACTTC. The chain carries TRBV6-2 or TRBV6-3 and TRBJ2-7; the match to TRBD2 covers 9 bases. This CDR3 is built from 14 residues. In germline, CDR1 is MNHEY, CDR2 SVGEGT. Trimming at V came to 7 bases and at J to 2 bases, leaving 6 bases not matched to a gene.

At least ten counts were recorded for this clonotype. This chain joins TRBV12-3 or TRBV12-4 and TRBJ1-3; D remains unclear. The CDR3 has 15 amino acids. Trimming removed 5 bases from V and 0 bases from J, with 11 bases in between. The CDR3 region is CASSPTHNSGNTIYF. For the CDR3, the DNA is TGTGCCAGCAGTCCCACCCACAACTCTGGAAACACCATATATTTT.

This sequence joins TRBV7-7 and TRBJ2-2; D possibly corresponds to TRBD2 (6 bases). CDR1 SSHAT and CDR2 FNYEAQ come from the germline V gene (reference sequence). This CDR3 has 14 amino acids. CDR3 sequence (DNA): TGTGCTAGTGGACGGGGGTCCAACACCGGGGAGCTGTTTTTT. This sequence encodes CASGRGSNTGELFF.

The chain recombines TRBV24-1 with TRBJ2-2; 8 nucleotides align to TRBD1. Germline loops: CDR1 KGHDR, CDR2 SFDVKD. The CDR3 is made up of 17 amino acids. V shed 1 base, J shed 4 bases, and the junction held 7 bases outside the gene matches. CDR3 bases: TGTGCCACCAGTGATTTTCAGGGGGCTCGGGGCACCGGGGAGCTGTTTTTT. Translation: CATSDFQGARGTGELFF.

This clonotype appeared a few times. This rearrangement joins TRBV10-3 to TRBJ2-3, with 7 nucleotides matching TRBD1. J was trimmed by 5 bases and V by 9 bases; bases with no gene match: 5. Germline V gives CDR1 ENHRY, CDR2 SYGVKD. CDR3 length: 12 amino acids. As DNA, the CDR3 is TGTGCCATTCAGGGGGTTGAAGATACGCAGTATTTT. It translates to CAIQGVEDTQYF.